This TCR beta chain is from a study of T cell responses to AZD1222 COVID-19 vaccine. Study-wide findings and caveats: The span of vaccine-associated CD4 TCRs extended across spike, with dominance at 160-218 and 743-854. A rise in Spike-specific TCR breadth and depth followed two AZD1222 doses.

Produced via immunoSEQ multiplex PCR; TCRdb's table is partial and in-frame only. The data contain approximately 130,000 clones, approximately 93% of them singletons. With regard to this clone: The antigen is unknown.

The input for sequencing was peripheral blood, taken on day 0 of AZD1222 vaccination. The source of this sequence is an adult in good health.

CDR3 loop: CASNYGDPSNTEAFF. The CDR3 DNA follows: TGTGCCAGCAATTATGGGGACCCATCGAACACTGAAGCTTTCTTT. This sequence joins TRBV2 and TRBJ1-1; tentatively, D is TRBD1 (5 bases). Trimming removed 7 bases at V and 1 base at J, with 16 bases between. This CDR3 comprises 15 residues. Germline-derived CDR1 and CDR2 are SNHLY and FYNNEI.